A single sample is the source of the 7 T cell receptor beta chains below, sequenced in a study of blood T cell repertoires in COVID-19 (dated by TCRdb to 2019 to 2021). Receptor amplification or capture employed the immunoSEQ multiplex PCR assay. In its TCRdb copy, this immuneACCESS table keeps in-frame sequences only and misses some clones. Where compared with another copy, unresolved V genes explain less than half of these, and the others have no known cause. This sample holds 130,000 to 150,000 clones; roughly 90% were observed only once. The ten largest clones take up over 0.75% of the sample. The specimen was peripheral blood. Source of these receptors: a woman between 50 and 59 years old with acute or convalescent COVID-19.

This chain connects TRBV19 to TRBJ2-3; tentatively, D is TRBD2 (6 bases). The V and J ends lost 3 bases and 2 bases respectively, with 9 bases between them. CDR1 and CDR2 (germline): LNHDA, SQIVND (reference sequence). The CDR3 consists of 14 residues. The CDR3 region has the DNA TGTGCCAGTAGTATGCGGAGGGTCACAGATACGCAGTATTTT. It is translated as CASSMRRVTDTQYF.

This clone came up once. The rearrangement uses TRBV5-5 and TRBJ2-4; 10 bases are a match to TRBD1. The length of the CDR3 is 17 residues. The germline gives CDR1 SGHKS, CDR2 YYEKEE (reference sequence). V lost 0 bases, J lost 5 bases, and 8 bases stayed unmatched. The CDR3 is CASSLVDRGLGENIQYF. In DNA, the CDR3 is TGTGCCAGCAGCTTGGTCGACAGGGGGCTGGGCGAAAACATTCAGTACTTC.

J is TRBJ2-7 and V is TRBV3-1 (or the pseudogene TRBV3-2); TRBD1 aligns across 7 bases. Germline V gene sequence: CDR1 LGHDT, CDR2 YNNKEL (reference sequence). The CDR3 spans 16 residues. V lost 1 base, J lost 4 bases, and 10 bases stayed unmatched. The DNA of the CDR3 is TGTGCCAGCAGCCAAGGCTTTCTGGCCAGGGGGTACGAGCAGTACTTC. Protein: CASSQGFLARGYEQYF.

The chain uses TRBV11-3 and TRBJ2-3, with 7 bases fitting TRBD2. The CDR3 has 16 amino acids. Germline CDR1 SGHNT, CDR2 YENEEA. The V segment lost 5 bases and the J segment 1 base; nucleotides outside the gene matches: 9. CDR3 region: CASSALTSSGTDTQYF. The CDR3 DNA is TGTGCCAGCAGCGCGTTGACTAGCTCCGGCACAGATACGCAGTATTTT. Filled out from reference TRBV11-3 and TRBJ2-3, the complete variable domain reads EAGVVQSPRYKIIEKKQPVAFWCNPISGHNTLYWYLQNLGQGPELLIRYENEEAVDDSQLPKDRFSAERLKGVDSTLKIQPAELGDSAVYLCASSALTSSGTDTQYFGPGTRLTVL.

The chain couples TRBV14 to TRBJ1-1; perhaps TRBD1 as D (5 bases). Germline assignment: CDR1 SGHDN and CDR2 FVKESK. The V end lost 3 bases, the J end lost 5 bases, and 13 bases lay between the germline ends. CDR3 length: 14 residues. CDR3 sequence (DNA): TGTGCCAGCAGCCAGAACGGGGGGGGGACTGAAGCTTTCTTT. Translated, it gives CASSQNGGGTEAFF.

The chain uses TRBV7-6 and TRBJ2-2; 7 bases map to TRBD1. The CDR3 sequence is 18 residues long. Germline CDR1 is SGHVS and CDR2 is FNYEAQ. V shed 1 base and J 6 bases; nucleotides not matched to a gene: 14. The CDR3 spells CASSLVLADRVFSGELFF. The DNA for the CDR3 is TGTGCCAGCAGCTTAGTTTTGGCCGACAGGGTTTTCTCCGGGGAGCTGTTTTTT.

The J gene is TRBJ2-7, the V gene TRBV18; tentatively, D is TRBD1 (6 bases). Germline V gene sequence: CDR1 KGHSH, CDR2 LQKENI. The CDR3 has 13 amino acids. With 2 bases removed from V and 5 bases from J, the gap between germline ends came to 10 bases. CDR3 region: CASSPLGANEQYF. The CDR3 region has the DNA TGTGCCAGCTCACCATTGGGGGCCAACGAGCAGTACTTC.